One sample yielded the 31 T cell receptor beta chains listed below, sequenced in a study of response to subunit inactivated influenza vaccine. MiXCR, run by TCRdb on the RT-PCR reads, gives a single entry per CDR3 protein. The table records about 310,000 distinct CDR3 sequences, just over 20% of them present only once. The material sequenced was PBMCs from blood, taken approximately 20 months after vaccination. The origin of the receptors is a man aged 50 to 69 who received an inactivated influenza vaccine.

In DNA form, the CDR3 reads TGTGCCAGCAGCCACCTCACTATGGGCGCAACTAATGAAAAACTGTTTTTT. Its translation is CASSHLTMGATNEKLFF. The rearrangement joins TRBV27 to TRBJ1-4, with D unclear. Germline V gene data show CDR1 as MNHEY and CDR2 as SMNVEV (reference sequence). V dropped 6 bases and J dropped 0 bases, with 17 bases sitting between them. The CDR3 length is 17 residues.

This chain links TRBV12-3 or TRBV12-4 with TRBJ2-3; D call uncertain. CDR3 length: 13 amino acids. V was pared by 7 bases and J by 3 bases, with 11 bases between. In DNA, the CDR3 is TGTGCCAGCACCCCCAGTAGTACAGATACGCAGTATTTT. Translation: CASTPSSTDTQYF.

The rearrangement joins TRBV20-1 to TRBJ1-6, with 8 bases lining up with TRBD1. The junction had 5 bases not matched to a gene; V was cut back by 3 bases and J by 7 bases. Germline values: CDR1 DFQATT, CDR2 SNEGSKA (reference sequence). The CDR3 spans 14 residues. The CDR3 bases are TGCAGTGCTAGCAGGGGGCTCGGGAATTCACCCCTCCACTTT. The encoded protein is CSASRGLGNSPLHF.

The chain recombines TRBV27 with TRBJ1-4; no definite D call. Germline V gene sequence: CDR1 MNHEY, CDR2 SMNVEV (reference sequence). Trimming removed 8 bases at V and 0 bases at J, with 10 bases between. The CDR3 is 14 residues long. The chain's CDR3 is CASGRIATNEKLFF. For the CDR3, the DNA is TGTGCCAGCGGGAGGATCGCAACTAATGAAAAACTGTTTTTT.

In its sample, this clonotype was seen a few times. The rearrangement uses TRBV3-1 and TRBJ2-7, with 9 bases identical to TRBD1. Germline V gives CDR1 LGHDT, CDR2 YNNKEL (reference sequence). The length of the CDR3 is 16 residues. V shed 2 bases and J 0 bases; nucleotides not matched to a gene: 5. The DNA for the CDR3 is TGTGCCAGCAGCCAACCGGGACAGGGAAGCTCCTACGAGCAGTACTTC. Translated: CASSQPGQGSSYEQYF.

This clonotype was observed a few times. J is TRBJ2-3 and V is TRBV7-6; the D is unclear. The CDR3 is 13 residues long. Per the germline V gene, CDR1 is SGHVS and CDR2 is FNYEAQ. The V gene lost 2 bases and the J gene lost 6 bases, with 9 bases spanning the gap. The CDR3 DNA sequence: TGTGCCAGCAGCTTAATAAGGGCGGATACGCAGTATTTT. Translation gives CASSLIRADTQYF.

This clonotype appeared many times. Germline and junction disagree at one end, which may indicate a read error. The chain employs TRBV5-1 and TRBJ2-7; 9 bases align to TRBD1. This CDR3 is built from 14 residues. CDR1 is SGHRS, CDR2 YFSETQ, per germline. The CDR3 DNA reads TGTGCCAGCAGCCCCGGGACAGGGTCCTACGAGCAGTACTTC. Translated, it gives CASSPGTGSYEQYF. The full variable domain, rest sourced from reference TRBV5-1 and TRBJ2-7, is KAGVTQTPRYLIKTRGQQVTLSCSPISGHRSVSWYQQTPGQGLQFLFEYFSETQRNKGNFPGRFSGRQFSNSRSEMNVSTLELGDSALYLCASSPGTGSYEQYFGPGTRLTVT.

This clonotype was counted ten times or more. V and J are TRBV20-1 and TRBJ1-1; D is ambiguous. Germline V gene data show CDR1 as DFQATT and CDR2 as SNEGSKA (reference sequence). This CDR3 spans 11 amino acids. The CDR3 reads CRGYRNTEAFF. In DNA form, the CDR3 reads TGCAGGGGGTACAGGAACACTGAAGCTTTCTTT.

This clonotype was counted between two and nine times. The chain recombines TRBV5-6 with TRBJ1-5, with 9 bases that match TRBD1. The J segment lost 6 bases and the V segment lost 0 bases, leaving 7 bases of the junction unmatched. CDR3 size: 16 residues. CDR1 SGHDT and CDR2 YYEEEE come from the germline V gene. Here the CDR3 DNA reads TGTGCCAGCAGCTTGGGGGGACAGGGCTGGGGTCAGCCCCAGCATTTT. This codes for CASSLGGQGWGQPQHF. Drawing the rest from reference TRBV5-6 and TRBJ1-5, the complete variable domain is DAGVTQSPTHLIKTRGQQVTLRCSPKSGHDTVSWYQQALGQGPQFIFQYYEEEERQRGNFPDRFSGHQFPNYSSELNVNALLLGDSALYLCASSLGGQGWGQPQHFGDGTRLSIL.

This chain uses TRBV7-2 with TRBJ1-1; the D is unclear. Trimming stripped 2 bases from V and 1 base from J, with 8 bases between. Germline lookup yields CDR1 SGHTA and CDR2 FQGNSA. The CDR3 totals 14 residues. The CDR3 DNA follows: TGTGCCAGCAGCTTAACAGATAGGAACACTGAAGCTTTCTTT. It yields the protein CASSLTDRNTEAFF.

The chain links TRBV4-3 to TRBJ1-4; the D is unclear. Trimming shortened V by 0 bases and J by 12 bases, and 11 bases separated the two germline ends. This CDR3 comprises 13 residues. In germline, CDR1 is LGHNA, CDR2 YSLEER. The CDR3 protein is CASSQEARGELFF. CDR3 coding DNA: TGCGCCAGCAGCCAAGAGGCCCGCGGGGAACTGTTTTTT.

This clonotype was counted a few times. The chain recombines TRBV30 with TRBJ2-7, with a possible D match to TRBD1 (7 bases). Trimming left V 4 bases short and J 12 bases short, with 22 bases between. There are 13 residues in the CDR3. Germline-derived CDR1 and CDR2 are GTSNPN and SVGIG (reference sequence). The CDR3 here is CAWNLQGTPQGYF. In DNA form, the CDR3 reads TGTGCCTGGAATCTACAGGGGACTCCCCAGGGGTACTTC.

This clonotype has just a few counts. The chain links TRBV29-1 to TRBJ2-1; D possibly corresponds to TRBD1 (6 bases). The CDR3 covers 12 residues. V lost 7 bases and J 6 bases, leaving 13 bases between the germline ends. Looked up from germline, CDR1 is SQVTM and CDR2 is ANQGSEA. DNA of the CDR3: TGCAGCGCCGTCGAACAGGGCAATGAGCAGTTCTTC. It codes for CSAVEQGNEQFF.

The V gene is TRBV10-3, the J gene TRBJ2-5; no clear D gene. Germline loops: CDR1 ENHRY, CDR2 SYGVKD. The V and J ends lost 5 bases and 4 bases respectively, with 11 bases between them. The CDR3 length is 13 residues. CDR3 DNA: TGTGCCATCAGTCGTTACGGGTCAGAGACCCAGTACTTC. This translates into CAISRYGSETQYF.

The V gene is TRBV20-1, the J gene TRBJ1-5, with D perhaps matching TRBD1 (5 bases). Germline V CDR1 and CDR2: DFQATT, SNEGSKA (reference sequence). The V and J ends lost 1 base and 1 base respectively, with 11 bases between them. This CDR3 region has 15 residues. The CDR3 coding sequence is TGCAGTGCTAGAGGACAGATGGGGAGCAATCAGCCCCAGCATTTT. This codes for CSARGQMGSNQPQHF.

The chain employs TRBV4-3 and TRBJ1-5, with a possible D match to TRBD1 (5 bases). Trimming removed 0 bases at V and 1 base at J, with 10 bases between. Germline V gene sequence: CDR1 LGHNA, CDR2 YSLEER. The CDR3 totals 16 residues. CDR3 coding DNA: TGCGCCAGCAGCCAAGATGGGTGGGGGAGCAATCAGCCCCAGCATTTT. Protein: CASSQDGWGSNQPQHF.

The sample holds a few counts of this clonotype. The rearrangement links TRBV20-1 to TRBJ1-5, with D possibly matching TRBD1 (5 bases). Germline lookup yields CDR1 DFQATT and CDR2 SNEGSKA (reference sequence). The ends were cut back, 2 bases at V and 6 bases at J, with 14 bases in the middle. This CDR3 comprises 14 residues. CDR3 DNA: TGCAGTGCTAGAAATTCTGGCGGGGGTCAGCCCCAGCATTTT. It encodes CSARNSGGGQPQHF.

The V and J genes are TRBV15 and TRBJ2-3; 8 bases are a match to TRBD2. This CDR3 is built from 16 residues. CDR1 and CDR2 from the germline V gene are LNHNV and YYDKDF (reference sequence). V lost 5 bases to trimming and J lost 2 bases; unmatched junction nucleotides: 9. This CDR3 is CATSPTRGALTDTQYF. For the CDR3, the DNA is TGTGCCACCAGCCCCACGCGGGGGGCCCTCACAGATACGCAGTATTTT.

This clonotype was seen at least ten times. V is TRBV12-3 or TRBV12-4 and J is TRBJ2-3; possibly TRBD1 for D (6 bases). The CDR3 length is 15 residues. V was pared by 3 bases and J by 3 bases, with 13 bases between. Written as DNA, the CDR3 is TGTGCCAGCAGTTTCAACAGGGTGGGGACAGATACGCAGTATTTT. Protein sequence: CASSFNRVGTDTQYF.

This clonotype was counted many times. The chain is built from TRBV18 and TRBJ1-1, with TRBD1 matching over 7 bases. The ends lost 3 bases at V and 4 bases at J; junction bases unmatched: 5. Germline V gene data show CDR1 as KGHSH and CDR2 as LQKENI. This CDR3 comprises 14 residues. CDR3 amino acids: CASSPTTGSTEAFF. Written as DNA, the CDR3 is TGTGCCAGCTCACCTACGACAGGGTCCACTGAAGCTTTCTTT.

This clonotype has just a few counts. This chain joins TRBV20-1 and TRBJ2-3; TRBD2 matches 8 bases. The length of the CDR3 is 14 residues. Unmatched junction bases numbered 2, after V lost 1 base and J lost 2 bases. The germline CDR1 and CDR2 sequences are DFQATT and SNEGSKA (reference sequence). The CDR3 bases are TGCAGTGCTAGAGCGGGAGGGATCACAGATACGCAGTATTTT. It specifies CSARAGGITDTQYF.

In its sample, this clonotype was seen a few times. V gene TRBV20-1 combines with J gene TRBJ1-5, with unresolved D. Deletions cut 0 bases from V and 2 bases from J, with 14 bases between. The germline gives CDR1 DFQATT, CDR2 SNEGSKA (reference sequence). The CDR3 runs to 16 residues. This CDR3 is CSARDYGHGGNQPQHF. For the CDR3, the DNA is TGCAGTGCTAGAGATTATGGGCACGGGGGCAATCAGCCCCAGCATTTT.

In this sample, this clonotype turned up a few times. The chain uses TRBV9 and TRBJ1-2; D remains ambiguous. The CDR3 runs 14 residues. The ends were cut back, 2 bases at V and 4 bases at J, with 12 bases in the middle. In germline, CDR1 is SGDLS, CDR2 YYNGEE. CDR3 nucleotide sequence: TGTGCCAGCAGCGTTTCATCGGAGTTCTATGGCTACACCTTC. Residues: CASSVSSEFYGYTF.

This clonotype was counted at least ten times. This chain connects TRBV20-1 to TRBJ2-5; D gene unclear. The CDR3 loop spans 11 amino acids. The V and J ends lost 1 base and 4 bases respectively, with 4 bases between them. Germline V gene lookup returns CDR1 DFQATT and CDR2 SNEGSKA (reference sequence). For the CDR3, the DNA is TGCAGTGCTAGAGCAGGAGAGACCCAGTACTTC. Translation: CSARAGETQYF.

The chain joins TRBV4-3 to TRBJ1-4, with D possibly matching TRBD1 (5 bases). V was cut by 3 bases and J by 0 bases, with 8 bases left in between. The CDR3 length is 15 residues. CDR1 and CDR2 from the germline V gene are LGHNA and YSLEER. The CDR3 loop is CASSQDISTNEKLFF. DNA for the CDR3: TGCGCCAGCAGCCAGGACATTTCAACTAATGAAAAACTGTTTTTT.

V usage is TRBV5-4 and J usage is TRBJ2-7; 12 bases align to TRBD2. V shed 3 bases and J 4 bases; nucleotides not matched to a gene: 11. The CDR3 has 17 amino acids. Germline V gives CDR1 SGHNT, CDR2 YYREEE (reference sequence). CDR3 DNA: TGTGCCAGCAGCTCGGTGACTAGCGGGAGACCCCAATACGAGCAGTACTTC. Translation gives CASSSVTSGRPQYEQYF.

This chain connects TRBV10-3 to TRBJ2-1, with TRBD1 as a possible D gene (6 bases). The V end was cut by 11 bases, the J end by 4 bases, with 18 bases between. Germline CDR1 and CDR2: ENHRY and SYGVKD. The CDR3 is 14 amino acids. The DNA for the CDR3 is TGTGCCGCTCAGTCCGGGACACCATACAATGAGCAGTTCTTC. Its translation is CAAQSGTPYNEQFF.

The chain employs TRBV28 and TRBJ2-3; possibly TRBD2 for D (5 bases). CDR3 length: 14 amino acids. Germline V gene data show CDR1 as MDHEN and CDR2 as SYDVKM. V lost 2 bases and J lost 4, with 10 bases in between. CDR3 bases: TGTGCCAGCAGTTTAAGCCGGGGTTCAGATACGCAGTATTTT. It encodes CASSLSRGSDTQYF.

This clonotype appeared a few times. The V and J genes are TRBV19 and TRBJ1-1; 10 bases match TRBD1. Per the germline V gene, CDR1 is LNHDA and CDR2 is SQIVND (reference sequence). There are 17 residues in the CDR3. The V and J ends lost 4 bases and 0 bases, in that order; junction bases with no gene match: 8. The CDR3 sequence: CASSKVEGQGMNTEAFF. CDR3 in DNA: TGTGCCAGTAGTAAGGTGGAGGGACAGGGGATGAACACTGAAGCTTTCTTT.

This clonotype was recorded a few times. The chain combines TRBV3-1 with TRBJ2-7; D may be TRBD2 (5 bases). Germline V gene sequence: CDR1 LGHDT, CDR2 YNNKEL (reference sequence). The CDR3 contains 13 residues. Trimming removed 3 bases from V and 6 bases from J, with 12 bases in between. The CDR3 nucleotides are TGTGCCAGCAGCCAGGCTGGAGGCTCCGAGCAGTACTTC. Protein: CASSQAGGSEQYF.

There are a few counts of this clonotype. The chain has TRBV30 and TRBJ1-1; D is ambiguous. This CDR3 spans 13 amino acids. Germline CDR1 GTSNPN, CDR2 SVGIG (reference sequence). The V gene lost 5 bases and the J gene lost 1 base, with 11 bases spanning the gap. The chain's CDR3 is CAWLELGNTEAFF. Here the CDR3 DNA reads TGTGCCTGGCTAGAGCTGGGGAACACTGAAGCTTTCTTT.